The subject of this entry is one T cell receptor (beta chain). The sample belongs to a study of blood T cell repertoires in COVID-19. Using immunoSEQ multiplex PCR, the repertoire was profiled, and TCRdb retains in-frame clones only, with some absent. The data contain 250,000 to 300,000 clones, around 88% of them singletons. Germline CDR1 is MNHEY and CDR2 is SVGAGI. V lost 6 bases and J lost 3; bases outside the gene matches: 6. The CDR3 loop spans 15 amino acids. The sequencing sample was made of peripheral blood. The clonotype was recovered from an older woman with COVID-19, enrolled during active disease. V usage is TRBV6-5 and J usage is TRBJ2-7; 12 nucleotides agree with TRBD2. The CDR3 region is CASSRTTSGGYEQYF. Here the CDR3 DNA reads TGTGCCAGCAGCCGTACGACTAGCGGGGGCTACGAGCAGTACTTC.